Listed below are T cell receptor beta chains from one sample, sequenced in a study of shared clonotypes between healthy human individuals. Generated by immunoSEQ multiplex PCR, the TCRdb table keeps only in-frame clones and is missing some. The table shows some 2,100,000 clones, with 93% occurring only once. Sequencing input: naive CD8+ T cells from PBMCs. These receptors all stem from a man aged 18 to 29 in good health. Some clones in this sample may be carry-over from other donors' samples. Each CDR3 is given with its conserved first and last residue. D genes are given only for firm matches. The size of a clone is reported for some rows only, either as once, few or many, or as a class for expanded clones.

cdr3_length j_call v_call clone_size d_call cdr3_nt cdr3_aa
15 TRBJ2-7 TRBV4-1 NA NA TGCGCCAGCAGCCCCCTTCGCGGCGGGACATGGGAGCAGTACTTC CASSPLRGGTWEQYF
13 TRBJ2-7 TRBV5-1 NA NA TGCGCCAGCAGCTTGGGCTTCACCTACGAGCAGTACTTC CASSLGFTYEQYF
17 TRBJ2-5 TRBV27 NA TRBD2 TGTGCCAGCAGTTTAGGTCAGGGGCTAGCGGGTGCAGAGACCCAGTACTTC CASSLGQGLAGAETQYF
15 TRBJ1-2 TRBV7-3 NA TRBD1 TGTGCCAGCAGCGGGACAGGGGGCGCAGGCTATGGCTACACCTTC CASSGTGGAGYGYTF
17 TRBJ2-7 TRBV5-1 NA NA TGCGCCAGCAGCTTGGAGGTGTCGAAGAAACCGACTTACGAGCAGTACTTC CASSLEVSKKPTYEQYF
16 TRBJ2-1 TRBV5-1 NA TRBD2 TGCGCCAGCAGCATAATAGCGGGAGGGCCTTCGAATGAGCAGTTCTTC CASSIIAGGPSNEQFF
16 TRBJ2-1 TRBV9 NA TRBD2 TGTGCCAGCAGCGTAGAGGGCGGGAGGCTATACAATGAGCAGTTCTTC CASSVEGGRLYNEQFF
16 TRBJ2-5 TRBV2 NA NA TGTGCCAGCAGTGAAGTCGGGGCAGGGTTGAAAGAGACCCAGTACTTC CASSEVGAGLKETQYF
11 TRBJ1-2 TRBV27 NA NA TGTGCCAGCATGGGGGACTATGGCTACACCTTC CASMGDYGYTF
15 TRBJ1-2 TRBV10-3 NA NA TGTGCCATCAGAAACATTGGGGTTCCACCCTATGGCTACACCTTC CAIRNIGVPPYGYTF
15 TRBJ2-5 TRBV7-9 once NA TGTGCCAGCAGCCTACCGCGTGGAAATCAAGAGACCCAGTACTTC CASSLPRGNQETQYF
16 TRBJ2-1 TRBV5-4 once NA TGTGCCAGCAGCTCACCCGGGCAGATATTGTACAATGAGCAGTTCTTC CASSSPGQILYNEQFF
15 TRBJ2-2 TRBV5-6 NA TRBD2 TGTGCCAGCACACTAGCGGGTGCCTTAGGGGGGGAGCTGTTTTTT CASTLAGALGGELFF
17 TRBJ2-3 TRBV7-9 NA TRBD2 TGTGCCAGCAGGGGGGGACTAGCGGGAGTGTACACAGATACGCAGTATTTT CASRGGLAGVYTDTQYF
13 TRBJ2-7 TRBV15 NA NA TGTGCCACCAGCTACCTTAGCTCCTACGAGCAGTACTTC CATSYLSSYEQYF
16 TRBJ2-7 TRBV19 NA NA TGTGCCAGTAGGTCAAACGTCGGGGGGCGAGGATACGAGCAGTACTTC CASRSNVGGRGYEQYF
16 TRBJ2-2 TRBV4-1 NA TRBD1 TGCGCCAGCAGCCTAAACAGGGGGCATGACACCGGGGAGCTGTTTTTT CASSLNRGHDTGELFF
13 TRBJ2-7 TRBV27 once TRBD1 TGTGCCAGCAGCGACAGGGGCCCCTTAGAGCAGTACTTC CASSDRGPLEQYF
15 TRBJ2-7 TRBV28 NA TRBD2 TGTGCCAGCAGGACCCGCCCTAGCGGGCCTCAGGAGCAGTACTTC CASRTRPSGPQEQYF
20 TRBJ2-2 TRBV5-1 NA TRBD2 TGCGCCAGCAGCTTGACCTGGACTAGCGGGGGTCAACCGAACACCGGGGAGCTGTTTTTT CASSLTWTSGGQPNTGELFF
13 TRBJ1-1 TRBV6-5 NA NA TGTGCCAGCTCGGGGGGGTTTGACACTGAAGCTTTCTTT CASSGGFDTEAFF
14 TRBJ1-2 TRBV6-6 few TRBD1 TGTGCCAGCAGTCCTGACAGGGGGCGTAATGGCTACACCTTC CASSPDRGRNGYTF
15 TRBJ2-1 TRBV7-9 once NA TGTGCCAGCAGGTCCCCCACTTCGGCCTACAATGAGCAGTTCTTC CASRSPTSAYNEQFF
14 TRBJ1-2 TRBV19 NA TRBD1 TGTGCCAGTAGCAACAAGGGGGCGTACTATGGCTACACCTTC CASSNKGAYYGYTF
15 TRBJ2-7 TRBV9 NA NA TGTGCCAGCAGCGCCGGGGAGGATACGTCCTACGAGCAGTACTTC CASSAGEDTSYEQYF
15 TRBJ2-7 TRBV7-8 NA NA TGTGCCAGCAGCTTGTCCCGGACAGTACACTACGAGCAGTACTTC CASSLSRTVHYEQYF
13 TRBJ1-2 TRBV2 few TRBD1 TGTGCCAGCAGTGGCCGGGACAGCCCAGGCTACACCTTC CASSGRDSPGYTF
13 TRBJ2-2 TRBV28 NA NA TGTGCCAGCAGTTGGACCTACACCGGGGAGCTGTTTTTT CASSWTYTGELFF
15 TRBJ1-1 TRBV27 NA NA TGTGCCAGCAGTCCCGTCCACCGCGGACAGCTTGTTGCTTTCTTT CASSPVHRGQLVAFF
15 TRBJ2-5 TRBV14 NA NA TGTGCCAGCAGCCCCTACCCGGGACGGTGGGAGACCCAGTACTTC CASSPYPGRWETQYF
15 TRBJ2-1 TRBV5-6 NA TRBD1 TGTGCCAGCAGCCCGATGACAGGGAGCCACAATGAGCAGTTCTTC CASSPMTGSHNEQFF
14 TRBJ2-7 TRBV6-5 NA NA TGTGCCAGCAGTTATAACAGTGAATCCTACGAGCAGTACTTC CASSYNSESYEQYF
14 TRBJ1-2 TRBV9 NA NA TGTGCCAGCAGCGTAGAAATGGAGAACTATGGCTACACCTTC CASSVEMENYGYTF
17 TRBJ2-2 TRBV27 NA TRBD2 TGTGCCAGCAGTTTACTGGGGACTAGTCTGGGGACCGGGGAGCTGTTTTTT CASSLLGTSLGTGELFF
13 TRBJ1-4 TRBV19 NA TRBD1 TGTGCCAGTGCCGGACAGGGGGGAGAAAAACTGTTTTTT CASAGQGGEKLFF
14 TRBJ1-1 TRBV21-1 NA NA TGTGCCAGCAGCAAACCTGACAGGGACGGGGGAGCTTTCTTT CASSKPDRDGGAFF
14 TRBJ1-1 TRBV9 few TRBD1 TGTGCCAGCGCCCGACAGGGATTGAACACTGAAGCTTTCTTT CASARQGLNTEAFF
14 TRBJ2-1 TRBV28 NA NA TGTGCCAGCAGTCCCGGGGTTAGCAGGAATGAGCAGTTCTTC CASSPGVSRNEQFF
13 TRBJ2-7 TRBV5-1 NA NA TGCGCCAGCAGCTTGTCTTCCCAATACGAGCAGTACTTC CASSLSSQYEQYF
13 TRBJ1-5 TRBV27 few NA TGTGCCAGCAGTTATGCCCTACATCAGCCCCAGCATTTT CASSYALHQPQHF
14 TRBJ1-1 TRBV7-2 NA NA TGTGCCAGCAGCTTAAGGTGGACATTCACTGAAGCTTTCTTT CASSLRWTFTEAFF
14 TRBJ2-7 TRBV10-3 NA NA TGTGCCATCAGTGGCACCGGGACAACCTACGAGCAGTACTTC CAISGTGTTYEQYF
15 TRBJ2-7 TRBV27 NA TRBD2 TGTGCCAGCAGAGGGTTTGGACTAGCCCTCTACGAGCAGTACTTC CASRGFGLALYEQYF
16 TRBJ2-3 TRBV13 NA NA TGTGCCAGCAGCCAATCCCCCGGCAGGGCCACAGATACGCAGTATTTT CASSQSPGRATDTQYF
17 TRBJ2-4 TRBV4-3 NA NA TGCGCCAGCAGACATCATCCGGGACACCCAAACCTAAACATTCAGTACTTC CASRHHPGHPNLNIQYF
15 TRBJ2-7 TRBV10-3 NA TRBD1 TGTGCCATCAGTGAGTCCGGGACAGCCACCTACGAGCAGTACTTC CAISESGTATYEQYF